What follows are 20 T cell receptor beta chains derived from one specimen sequenced in a study of T cell changes during pregnancy in multiple sclerosis. Data came from immunoSEQ multiplex PCR; TCRdb stores just in-frame clones and leaves some out. The sample yields under 85,000 clones, around nine tenths seen once. The sequencing used peripheral blood, collected in the third trimester of pregnancy. The origin of the receptors is a female donor in good health, enrolled as a control in a pregnancy study.

This CDR3 reads CASSLATSAYTDTQYF. CDR3 bases: TGCGCCAGCAGCTTGGCGACTAGCGCCTACACAGATACGCAGTATTTT. The genes are TRBV5-1 and TRBJ2-3; 8 bases are shared with TRBD2. V shed 0 bases and J 2 bases; nucleotides not matched to a gene: 5. Germline assignment: CDR1 SGHRS and CDR2 YFSETQ. The CDR3 is made up of 16 amino acids. Drawing the rest from reference TRBV5-1 and TRBJ2-3, the complete variable domain is KAGVTQTPRYLIKTRGQQVTLSCSPISGHRSVSWYQQTPGQGLQFLFEYFSETQRNKGNFPGRFSGRQFSNSRSEMNVSTLELGDSALYLCASSLATSAYTDTQYFGPGTRLTVL.

This chain uses TRBV6-1 with TRBJ1-1; no definite D call. V lost 1 base and J lost 11, with 11 bases in between. Looked up from germline, CDR1 is MNHNS and CDR2 is SASEGT. This CDR3 is built from 12 residues. As DNA, the CDR3 is TGTGCCAGCAGTGAAGATGCACGGTGGGCTTTCTTT. Its protein is CASSEDARWAFF.

V usage is TRBV7-9 and J usage is TRBJ2-5; D uncertain. Germline CDR1 reads SEHNR; CDR2 reads FQNEAQ (reference sequence). The CDR3 totals 12 residues. The V end lost 5 bases, the J end lost 7 bases, and 11 bases lay between the germline ends. The CDR3 is CASSPLPGTQYF. CDR3 DNA sequence: TGTGCCAGCAGCCCTCTTCCAGGGACCCAGTACTTC.

The CDR3 nucleotides are TGTGCCAGCAGTTTATCGAAGCGGGGGGACTACGAGCAGTACTTC. It codes for CASSLSKRGDYEQYF. This chain connects TRBV27 to TRBJ2-7; TRBD2 aligns across 9 bases. The CDR3 is 15 residues long. In germline, CDR1 is MNHEY, CDR2 SMNVEV (reference sequence). Trimming took 0 bases from V and 3 from J; bases not matched to a gene: 3.

This rearrangement joins TRBV7-2 to TRBJ2-7; TRBD1 might be the D (5 bases). The germline V gene encodes CDR1 SGHTA and CDR2 FQGNSA. CDR3 length equals 13 residues. The V and J ends lost 3 bases and 3 bases respectively, with 9 bases between them. CDR3 sequence reads: CASSLRQFYEQYF. Here the CDR3 DNA reads TGTGCCAGCAGCTTGCGACAGTTCTACGAGCAGTACTTC.

The J gene is TRBJ2-5, the V gene TRBV15; 10 bases line up with TRBD2. V lost 8 bases and J lost 5; bases outside the gene matches: 11. Per germline, CDR1 LNHNV and CDR2 YYDKDF (reference sequence). This CDR3 has 15 residues. The CDR3 protein is CATSGQRGGWETQYF. For the CDR3, the DNA is TGTGCCACCTCAGGCCAGCGGGGGGGCTGGGAGACCCAGTACTTC.

This clone was seen only a few times. The chain links TRBV7-9 to TRBJ1-3; weak D call: TRBD1 (6 bases). The CDR3 is 16 amino acids. In germline, CDR1 is SEHNR, CDR2 FQNEAQ (reference sequence). Trimming stripped 1 base from V and 5 bases from J, with 15 bases between. The CDR3 region has the DNA TGTGCCAGCAGCTTAGTCCGAGCAGGGGATCGAAACACCATATATTTT. Its protein product is CASSLVRAGDRNTIYF.

The CDR3 loop reads CASSSSDRGRMNEQFF. CDR3 nucleotides: TGCGCCAGCAGCTCATCGGACAGGGGGCGGATGAATGAGCAGTTCTTC. The chain uses TRBV5-1 and TRBJ2-1; 11 bases agree with TRBD1. Per the germline V gene, CDR1 is SGHRS and CDR2 is YFSETQ. This CDR3 has 16 amino acids. The V and J ends lost 3 bases and 7 bases, in that order; junction bases with no gene match: 9.

The chain carries TRBV19 and TRBJ1-1, with 7 nucleotides matching TRBD1. J gave up 0 bases and V 4 bases, and 8 bases lay outside the gene matches. CDR3 length equals 16 residues. The germline V gene encodes CDR1 LNHDA and CDR2 SQIVND (reference sequence). CDR3 region: CASSTPRGLMNTEAFF. CDR3 DNA sequence: TGTGCCAGTAGTACGCCAAGGGGGCTCATGAACACTGAAGCTTTCTTT.

V usage is TRBV7-2 and J usage is TRBJ1-2; perhaps TRBD1 as D (6 bases). Trimming removed 1 base at V and 4 bases at J, with 10 bases between. Germline assignment: CDR1 SGHTA and CDR2 FQGNSA. This CDR3 has 14 amino acids. The CDR3 sequence is CASSLEVRGYGYTF. CDR3 nucleotide sequence: TGTGCCAGCAGCTTAGAAGTCAGGGGCTATGGCTACACCTTC.

The chain is built from TRBV28 and TRBJ2-2; weak D call: TRBD1 (5 bases). The CDR3 consists of 14 residues. Germline lookup yields CDR1 MDHEN and CDR2 SYDVKM. The V and J ends lost 2 bases and 3 bases respectively, with 7 bases between them. The CDR3 DNA follows: TGTGCCAGCAGTTTACAGGGTGACACCGGGGAGCTGTTTTTT. Amino acids: CASSLQGDTGELFF.

This chain connects TRBV29-1 to TRBJ1-1; 8 nucleotides agree with TRBD1. Looked up from germline, CDR1 is SQVTM and CDR2 is ANQGSEA. Trimming removed 0 bases from V and 1 base from J; junction bases left unmatched: 1. This CDR3 is 14 amino acids long. The CDR3 loop is CSVEEGTGNTEAFF. The DNA of the CDR3 is TGCAGCGTTGAAGAGGGGACAGGGAACACTGAAGCTTTCTTT.

This sequence joins TRBV7-8 and TRBJ2-7; 7 bases fit TRBD1. V dropped 2 bases and J dropped 4; count of bases not matched to a gene: 2. From germline, CDR1 is SGHVS and CDR2 FQNEAQ. This CDR3 spans 13 amino acids. This CDR3 reads CASSLRDSYEQYF. The CDR3 DNA reads TGTGCCAGCAGCTTACGGGACAGTTACGAGCAGTACTTC.

V is TRBV5-4 and J is TRBJ1-2; the D gene is possibly TRBD1 (5 bases). Trimming left V 1 base short and J 1 base short, with 14 bases between. Per germline, CDR1 SGHNT and CDR2 YYREEE (reference sequence). The CDR3 is 16 residues long. CDR3 sequence reads: CASSLLGAVGNYGYTF. The CDR3, as DNA: TGTGCCAGCAGCTTGCTAGGGGCGGTGGGTAACTATGGCTACACCTTC. Full variable domain (outside the CDR3, taken from reference TRBV5-4 and TRBJ1-2): ETGVTQSPTHLIKTRGQQVTLRCSSQSGHNTVSWYQQALGQGPQFIFQYYREEENGRGNFPPRFSGLQFPNYSSELNVNALELDDSALYLCASSLLGAVGNYGYTFGSGTRLTVV.

The chain employs TRBV18 and TRBJ1-1; no reliable D call. The CDR3 loop spans 15 amino acids. The ends were cut back, 3 bases at V and 5 bases at J, with 16 bases in the middle. CDR1 is KGHSH and CDR2 is LQKENI in the germline V gene. Here the CDR3 reads CASSPGSQAGTEAFF. CDR3 coding DNA: TGTGCCAGCTCACCCGGGAGCCAGGCGGGGACTGAAGCTTTCTTT.

The chain combines TRBV5-1 with TRBJ1-2; perhaps TRBD1 as D (5 bases). The germline gives CDR1 SGHRS, CDR2 YFSETQ. The ends were cut back, 3 bases at V and 1 base at J, with 13 bases in the middle. The CDR3 consists of 15 residues. Here the CDR3 reads CASSWGRGINYGYTF. The CDR3 DNA sequence: TGCGCCAGCAGCTGGGGCCGGGGGATTAACTATGGCTACACCTTC.

The chain uses TRBV29-1 and TRBJ1-1, with a possible D match to TRBD1 (5 bases). Per germline, CDR1 SQVTM and CDR2 ANQGSEA. Deletions cut 4 bases from V and 3 bases from J, with 6 bases between. The CDR3 contains 11 residues. The CDR3 is CSVAGYTEAFF. The CDR3 DNA reads TGCAGCGTTGCAGGGTACACTGAAGCTTTCTTT.

This chain joins TRBV4-1 and TRBJ2-1, with 11 positions matching TRBD2. V shed 3 bases and J 6 bases; nucleotides not matched to a gene: 10. The germline V gene encodes CDR1 MGHRA and CDR2 YSYEKL. This CDR3 has 17 residues. The CDR3 sequence is CASSQVAGGLRVNEQFF. The CDR3 DNA sequence: TGCGCCAGCAGCCAGGTAGCGGGGGGGCTTCGGGTCAATGAGCAGTTCTTC.

The rearrangement links TRBV6-6 to TRBJ2-7, with D perhaps matching TRBD1 (5 bases). Trimming shortened V by 2 bases and J by 2 bases, and 10 bases separated the two germline ends. Looked up from germline, CDR1 is MNHNY and CDR2 is SVGAGI (reference sequence). The CDR3 consists of 14 residues. CDR3 DNA sequence: TGTGCCAGCAGTTACGGGGCCCTTACCTACGAGCAGTACTTC. Amino acids: CASSYGALTYEQYF.

V usage is TRBV6-6 and J usage is TRBJ1-4; D is possibly TRBD1 (5 bases). V was cut by 6 bases and J by 1 base, with 9 bases left in between. Germline loops: CDR1 MNHNY, CDR2 SVGAGI (reference sequence). The CDR3 has 14 amino acids. The CDR3 DNA is TGTGCCAGCAGCCCGCAGGGAACTAATGAAAAACTGTTTTTT. Amino acids: CASSPQGTNEKLFF.